One sample yielded the 32 T cell receptor beta chains listed below, sequenced in a study of cytomegalovirus exposure and HLA in healthy donors. Researchers ran the PCR with 60 Vbeta and 13 Jbeta primers. Repertoires were generated with immunoSEQ multiplex PCR, while TCRdb's copy carries only in-frame clones and drops some. The data show 200,000 to 250,000 clones, 82% seen once. The specimen was PBMCs. The receptors here all came from a woman aged 40-49 years in good health and CMV-seropositive.

The chain carries TRBV5-8 and TRBJ1-2; tentative D call: TRBD1 (6 bases). This CDR3 region has 14 residues. Germline values: CDR1 SGHTS, CDR2 YDEGEE. The germline V and J ends were trimmed by 3 bases and 3 bases, with 12 bases remaining between them. The CDR3 spells CASSSQGSYYGYTF. CDR3 nucleotide sequence: TGTGCCAGCAGCTCCCAGGGGTCTTACTATGGCTACACCTTC.

This chain links TRBV25-1 with TRBJ1-1; weak D call: TRBD1 (5 bases). Between the trimmed V and J ends, which lost 5 bases and 4 bases, there was a span of 14 bases. Germline V lookup: CDR1 MGHDK, CDR2 SYGVNS. The CDR3 loop spans 14 amino acids. CDR3 loop: CASSPGGRGTEAFF. The CDR3 DNA reads as TGTGCCAGCAGTCCCGGGGGTCGCGGCACTGAAGCTTTCTTT. The full variable domain, completed using reference TRBV25-1 and TRBJ1-1, is EADIYQTPRYLVIGTGKKITLECSQTMGHDKMYWYQQDPGMELHLIHYSYGVNSTEKGDLSSESTVSRIRTEHFPLTLESARPSHTSQYLCASSPGGRGTEAFFGQGTRLTVV.

This sequence joins TRBV2 and TRBJ2-2; TRBD1 matches 9 bases. The CDR3 length is 15 residues. V shed 3 bases, J shed 4 bases, and the junction held 3 bases outside the gene matches. The germline V gene encodes CDR1 SNHLY and CDR2 FYNNEI. The CDR3 is CASSEGQGITGELFF. The CDR3 DNA reads TGTGCCAGCAGTGAGGGACAGGGCATCACCGGGGAGCTGTTTTTT.

The V and J genes are TRBV6-5 and TRBJ2-7; 12 nucleotides align to TRBD1. The CDR3 totals 14 residues. CDR1 and CDR2 (germline): MNHEY, SVGAGI. Trimming cost V 6 bases and J 5 bases; bases outside gene matches: 5. The CDR3 bases are TGTGCCAGCAGCAAGGGACAGGGGGCCCACGAGCAGTACTTC. It yields the protein CASSKGQGAHEQYF.

J is TRBJ2-1 and V is TRBV2, with D perhaps TRBD2 (5 bases). The CDR3 is 15 residues long. V dropped 1 base and J dropped 14 bases, with 21 bases sitting between them. From germline, CDR1 is SNHLY and CDR2 FYNNEI. The CDR3 DNA follows: TGTGCCAGCAGTGAAGTGAGGGAAAGAACGGCGGAAGAGTTCTTC. This sequence encodes CASSEVRERTAEEFF.

This chain uses TRBV28 with TRBJ2-7; D ambiguous. The V end lost 1 base, the J end lost 2 bases, and 3 bases lay between the germline ends. The CDR3 totals 12 residues. CDR1 is MDHEN, CDR2 SYDVKM, per germline. Here the CDR3 DNA reads TGTGCCAGCAGTTTATTAACCTACGAGCAGTACTTC. It yields the protein CASSLLTYEQYF.

This clone was counted between two and nine times. The rearrangement joins TRBV7-9 to TRBJ1-4, with 8 bases matching TRBD1. The CDR3 extends over 14 amino acids. Looked up from germline, CDR1 is SEHNR and CDR2 is FQNEAQ (reference sequence). V shed 3 bases and J 4 bases; nucleotides not matched to a gene: 1. CDR3 sequence (DNA): TGTGCCAGCAGCTTTGACAGGGGTAATGAAAAACTGTTTTTT. This translates into CASSFDRGNEKLFF.

This clone has only a few counts. This sequence joins TRBV5-8 and TRBJ1-1; a possible D gene is TRBD1 (6 bases). The germline V gene has CDR1 SGHTS and CDR2 YDEGEE. V lost 4 bases to trimming and J lost 5 bases, with 18 bases between them. The CDR3 sequence is 15 residues long. The CDR3: CASSPHPGVITEAFF. The CDR3, as DNA: TGTGCCAGCAGCCCCCACCCAGGGGTCATTACTGAAGCTTTCTTT.

V gene TRBV2 combines with J gene TRBJ1-5; D call uncertain. Germline-derived CDR1 and CDR2 are SNHLY and FYNNEI. Trimming took off 6 bases at V and 0 bases at J, with 9 bases between the two ends. The CDR3 has 14 residues. The DNA for the CDR3 is TGTGCCAGCAGGAAGACGGGTAGCAATCAGCCCCAGCATTTT. Translating it yields CASRKTGSNQPQHF.

The rearrangement uses TRBV9 and TRBJ2-5; possibly TRBD2 for D (5 bases). The V gene's germline CDR1 is SGDLS and CDR2 YYNGEE. Trimming pared 4 bases from V and 0 bases from J, leaving 10 bases between. This CDR3 comprises 14 residues. The chain's CDR3 is CASSPSGYQETQYF. The CDR3 nucleotides are TGTGCCAGCAGCCCATCGGGGTACCAAGAGACCCAGTACTTC.

This clone appeared a few times. This chain connects TRBV4-2 to TRBJ2-7, with 9 bases lining up with TRBD2. Germline CDR1 LGHNA, CDR2 YNFKEQ. The CDR3 covers 16 residues. With V trimmed by 7 bases and J by 5 bases, 15 bases remained unmatched. DNA of the CDR3: TGTGCCAGCAACACGGACGGCGGGAGGGCATTCAACGAGCAGTACTTC. Protein sequence: CASNTDGGRAFNEQYF.

This clone was picked up one time. The rearrangement links TRBV10-3 to TRBJ1-2; TRBD1 is a possible D gene (6 bases). The CDR3 covers 16 residues. V was clipped by 6 bases and J by 0 bases, with 17 bases between them. Per the germline V gene, CDR1 is ENHRY and CDR2 is SYGVKD. In DNA, the CDR3 is TGTGCCATCAGCGGCGAAGGGGGAACTGCTAACTATGGCTACACCTTC. Protein sequence: CAISGEGGTANYGYTF.

A single count supports this clone. The chain links TRBV19 to TRBJ1-1; D call uncertain. V was clipped by 5 bases and J by 0 bases, with 7 bases between them. The CDR3 contains 13 residues. From germline, CDR1 is LNHDA and CDR2 SQIVND (reference sequence). The CDR3 sequence: CASSPQMNTEAFF. The CDR3 nucleotides are TGTGCCAGTAGTCCTCAGATGAACACTGAAGCTTTCTTT.

The chain has TRBV7-9 and TRBJ2-5; 7 positions match TRBD2. After removal of 5 bases from V and 2 bases from J, the junction contained 5 bases not matched to a gene. The CDR3 consists of 14 residues. Looked up from germline, CDR1 is SEHNR and CDR2 is FQNEAQ (reference sequence). The CDR3 loop is CASSPGTIQETQYF. The CDR3, as DNA: TGTGCCAGCAGCCCCGGGACTATTCAAGAGACCCAGTACTTC. Using reference TRBV7-9 and TRBJ2-5 for the parts outside the CDR3, the full variable domain is DTGVSQNPRHKITKRGQNVTFRCDPISEHNRLYWYRQTLGQGPEFLTYFQNEAQLEKSRLLSDRFSAERPKGSFSTLEIQRTEQGDSAMYLCASSPGTIQETQYFGPGTRLLVL.

This chain uses TRBV5-6 with TRBJ1-1, with D uncertain. V was trimmed by 0 bases and J by 1 base, leaving 13 bases between them. There are 16 residues in the CDR3. Germline V gene lookup returns CDR1 SGHDT and CDR2 YYEEEE. CDR3 sequence (DNA): TGTGCCAGCAGCTTGGACTTAGCCAGAGGGAACACTGAAGCTTTCTTT. Translation gives CASSLDLARGNTEAFF.

The rearrangement uses TRBV30 and TRBJ1-3, with D possibly matching TRBD1 (6 bases). The CDR3 is 12 amino acids. Deletions cut 7 bases from V and 2 bases from J, with 9 bases between. Germline loops: CDR1 GTSNPN, CDR2 SVGIG (reference sequence). The CDR3 DNA is TGTGCCTACAACAGGGCTGGAAACACCATATATTTT. Translated: CAYNRAGNTIYF.

This rearrangement joins TRBV4-1 to TRBJ2-7; 12 bases are shared with TRBD2. The CDR3 runs to 17 residues. Trimming removed 0 bases from V and 3 bases from J; junction bases left unmatched: 6. Germline-derived CDR1 and CDR2 are MGHRA and YSYEKL. The CDR3 DNA reads TGCGCCAGCAGCCAAGAACCCGGACTAGCGGGGATCTACGAGCAGTACTTC. Protein: CASSQEPGLAGIYEQYF.

Of note for this clone: The junction and the germline gene differ at one end; a read error may be behind it. The chain's CDR3 is CSSSSTRSEEFF. For the CDR3, the DNA is TGTTCCAGCAGCTCGACTCGTTCGGAGGAGTTCTTC. This rearrangement joins TRBV7-9 to TRBJ2-1; tentatively, D is TRBD2 (5 bases). This CDR3 has 12 amino acids. CDR1 and CDR2 (germline): SEHNR, FQNEAQ (reference sequence).

This clone was picked up many times. The chain couples TRBV12-1 to TRBJ1-6; the D call TRBD1 from the table was never checked on the DNA. TRBV12-1 represents a pseudogene. This CDR3 contains 13 residues. The CDR3 coding sequence is TGTGCCAGCAGCTTTGGTCCCATTTCACCCCTCCACTTT. It translates to CASSFGPISPLHF.

The table lists this clone with a count of one. The V gene is TRBV7-9, the J gene TRBJ2-1, with TRBD2 matching over 9 bases. CDR3 length: 17 residues. Germline CDR1 SEHNR, CDR2 FQNEAQ (reference sequence). Losses at the gene ends were 2 bases for V and 0 bases for J; bases not matched to a gene: 5. In DNA form, the CDR3 reads TGTGCCAGCAGCTTAAGGCTTAGCGGGAGCTCCTACAATGAGCAGTTCTTC. As protein: CASSLRLSGSSYNEQFF.

The rearrangement joins TRBV5-1 to TRBJ1-1; 11 bases are a match to TRBD1. The CDR3 runs to 13 residues. Germline V gene data show CDR1 as SGHRS and CDR2 as YFSETQ. The V segment lost 3 bases and the J segment 11 bases; nucleotides outside the gene matches: 6. The CDR3 here is CASSSRTGGNAFF. DNA of the CDR3: TGCGCCAGCAGCTCCCGGACAGGGGGCAACGCTTTCTTT.

This clone is a singleton in its sample. The identical CDR3 is also encoded by other nucleotide sequences in the sample. The chain couples TRBV5-1 to TRBJ2-5, with 13 positions matching TRBD2. Looked up from germline, CDR1 is SGHRS and CDR2 is YFSETQ. This CDR3 has 16 residues. J was trimmed by 2 bases and V by 0 bases; bases with no gene match: 1. The CDR3 is CASSLGLAGGQETQYF. The CDR3 DNA reads as TGCGCCAGCAGCTTGGGACTAGCGGGGGGTCAAGAGACCCAGTACTTC.

CDR3 sequence (DNA): TGTGCCAGCAGTGGAGCGGGAGTTGGCACAGATACGCAGTATTTT. Its protein is CASSGAGVGTDTQYF. The chain carries TRBV6-1 and TRBJ2-3; 8 positions agree with TRBD2. This CDR3 has 15 amino acids. The V segment lost 4 bases and the J segment 1 base; nucleotides outside the gene matches: 4. Germline assignment: CDR1 MNHNS and CDR2 SASEGT.

As concerns this clone: Other DNA sequences of this sample code for an identical CDR3. The DNA of the CDR3 is TGTGCCAGCAGCTTAGGTGCAGGGTATAGCCAGCCCCAGCATTTT. Encoded protein: CASSLGAGYSQPQHF. V is TRBV7-8 and J is TRBJ1-5, with a possible D match to TRBD1 (5 bases). V was trimmed by 1 base and J by 7 bases, leaving 14 bases between them. Germline CDR1 reads SGHVS; CDR2 reads FQNEAQ. The CDR3 spans 15 residues.

Relative to its sample, this clone is medium-sized. This chain connects TRBV2 to TRBJ2-7; D is possibly TRBD2 (7 bases). V was trimmed by 3 bases and J by 3 bases, leaving 12 bases between them. Germline CDR1 SNHLY, CDR2 FYNNEI. The CDR3 sequence is 14 residues long. CDR3: CASSERGGVYEQYF. DNA for the CDR3: TGTGCCAGCAGTGAGAGGGGGGGCGTCTACGAGCAGTACTTC.

The chain employs TRBV7-2 and TRBJ1-1; no clear D. Between the trimmed V and J ends, which lost 4 bases and 4 bases, there was a span of 13 bases. The CDR3 spans 14 residues. CDR1 and CDR2 from the germline V gene are SGHTA and FQGNSA. CDR3 loop: CASSSSPGSTEAFF. The CDR3 DNA reads TGTGCCAGCAGCTCCTCCCCTGGGAGCACTGAAGCTTTCTTT.

The CDR3 bases are TGTGCCAGCAGCTCGCGAAGACTAGCGGGAGGGCCCTATGAGCAGTTCTTC. Translating gives CASSSRRLAGGPYEQFF. The gene calls are TRBV11-3 and TRBJ2-1; 14 nucleotides match TRBD2. The CDR3 is 17 amino acids. V trimming: 4 bases; J trimming: 8 bases; junction bases outside the gene matches: 10. Germline CDR1 and CDR2: SGHNT and YENEEA.

The rearrangement uses TRBV19 and TRBJ2-3; TRBD1 might be the D (5 bases). Germline CDR1 LNHDA, CDR2 SQIVND (reference sequence). This CDR3 has 12 residues. The V end was cut by 1 base, the J end by 9 bases, with 8 bases between. The CDR3 here is CASSIVKGTQYF. CDR3 nucleotides: TGTGCCAGTAGTATAGTAAAGGGGACGCAGTATTTT.

The chain joins TRBV9 to TRBJ2-3; D might be TRBD2 (5 bases). V lost 0 bases, J lost 0 bases, and 8 bases lay in between. The CDR3 length is 15 residues. The germline gives CDR1 SGDLS, CDR2 YYNGEE. This chain's CDR3 is CASSVGLASTDTQYF. The DNA of the CDR3 is TGTGCCAGCAGCGTAGGGCTAGCCAGCACAGATACGCAGTATTTT.

The J gene is TRBJ1-3, the V gene TRBV5-1; D perhaps matches TRBD1 (5 bases). V was clipped by 4 bases and J by 0 bases, with 8 bases between them. Germline V gives CDR1 SGHRS, CDR2 YFSETQ. This CDR3 region has 14 residues. The CDR3 DNA reads TGCGCCAGCAGCCAGGGAACCTCTGGAAACACCATATATTTT. This encodes CASSQGTSGNTIYF.

This chain links TRBV7-2 with TRBJ2-7; D not certain. The CDR3 length is 13 residues. V shed 8 bases and J shed 0 bases, with 11 bases lying between them. From germline, CDR1 is SGHTA and CDR2 FQGNSA. The CDR3 DNA sequence: TGTGCCAGCGGCCATTACAGCTCCTACGAGCAGTACTTC. Its translation is CASGHYSSYEQYF.

J is TRBJ2-7 and V is TRBV25-1, with TRBD1 as a possible D gene (6 bases). Germline V lookup: CDR1 MGHDK, CDR2 SYGVNS. Trimming stripped 1 base from V and 5 bases from J, with 12 bases between. The CDR3 runs 14 residues. The CDR3 region has the DNA TGTGCCAGCAGTGAATCGGGCAGGGGCCACGAGCAGTACTTC. This sequence encodes CASSESGRGHEQYF.